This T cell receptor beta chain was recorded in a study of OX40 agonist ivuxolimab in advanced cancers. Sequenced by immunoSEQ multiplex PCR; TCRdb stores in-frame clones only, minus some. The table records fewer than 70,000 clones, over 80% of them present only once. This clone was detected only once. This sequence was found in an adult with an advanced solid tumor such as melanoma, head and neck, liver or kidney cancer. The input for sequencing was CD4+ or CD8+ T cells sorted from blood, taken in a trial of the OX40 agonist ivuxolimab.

The CDR3 protein is CASSARARGQGWEKLFF. The CDR3 nucleotides are TGCGCCAGCAGCGCGCGGGCTCGAGGACAGGGTTGGGAAAAACTGTTTTTT. The J gene is TRBJ1-4, the V gene TRBV5-1; TRBD1 matches 8 bases. V was clipped by 4 bases and J by 8 bases; unmatched bases: 16. In germline, CDR1 is SGHRS, CDR2 YFSETQ. The CDR3 has 17 residues.